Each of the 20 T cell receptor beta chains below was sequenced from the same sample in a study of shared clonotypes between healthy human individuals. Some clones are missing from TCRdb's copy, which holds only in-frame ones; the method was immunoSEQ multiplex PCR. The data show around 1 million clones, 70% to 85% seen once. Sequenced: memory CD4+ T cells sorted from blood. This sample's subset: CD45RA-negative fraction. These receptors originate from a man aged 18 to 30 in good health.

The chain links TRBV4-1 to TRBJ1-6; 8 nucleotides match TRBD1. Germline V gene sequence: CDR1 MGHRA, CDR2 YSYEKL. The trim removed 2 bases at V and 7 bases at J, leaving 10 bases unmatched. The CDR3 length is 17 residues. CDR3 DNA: TGCGCCAGCAGCCAACTCGGATCCGGGACAGGCAATTCACCCCTCCACTTT. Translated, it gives CASSQLGSGTGNSPLHF.

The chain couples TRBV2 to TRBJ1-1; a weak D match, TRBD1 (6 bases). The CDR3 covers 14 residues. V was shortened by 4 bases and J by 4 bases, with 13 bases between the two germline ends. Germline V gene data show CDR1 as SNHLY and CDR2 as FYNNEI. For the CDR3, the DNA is TGTGCCAGCAGTGTGGGGGGCACGGTCACTGAAGCTTTCTTT. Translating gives CASSVGGTVTEAFF.

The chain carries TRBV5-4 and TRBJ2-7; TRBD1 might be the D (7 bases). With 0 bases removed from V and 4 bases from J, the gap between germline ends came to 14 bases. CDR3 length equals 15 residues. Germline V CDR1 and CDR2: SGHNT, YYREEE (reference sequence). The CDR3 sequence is CASSLAGGSHYEQYF. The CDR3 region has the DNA TGTGCCAGCAGCTTGGCAGGGGGGTCTCATTACGAGCAGTACTTC.

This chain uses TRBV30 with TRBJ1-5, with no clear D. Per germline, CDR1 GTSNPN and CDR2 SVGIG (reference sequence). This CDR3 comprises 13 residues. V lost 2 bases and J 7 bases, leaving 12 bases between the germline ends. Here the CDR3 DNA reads TGTGCCTGGAGTCCGTCGAGTGGCCAGCCCCAGCATTTT. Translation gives CAWSPSSGQPQHF.

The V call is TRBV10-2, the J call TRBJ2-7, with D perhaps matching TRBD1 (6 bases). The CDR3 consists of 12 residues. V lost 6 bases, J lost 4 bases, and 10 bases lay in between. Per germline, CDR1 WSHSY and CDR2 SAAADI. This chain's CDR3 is CASSIGQYEQYF. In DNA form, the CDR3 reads TGCGCCAGCAGCATCGGACAGTACGAGCAGTACTTC.

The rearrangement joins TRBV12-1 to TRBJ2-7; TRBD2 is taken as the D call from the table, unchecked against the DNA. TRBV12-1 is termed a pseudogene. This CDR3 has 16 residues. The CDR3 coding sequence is TGTGCCAGCAGCTTAACCAACCTAGCGCAGACCTACGAGCAGTACTTC. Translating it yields CASSLTNLAQTYEQYF.

The CDR3 sequence: CAWSGVGNTEAFF. The CDR3 bases are TGTGCCTGGAGTGGGGTAGGTAACACTGAAGCTTTCTTT. This sequence joins TRBV30 and TRBJ1-1; no clear D gene. Germline V lookup: CDR1 GTSNPN, CDR2 SVGIG (reference sequence). The CDR3 length is 13 residues. V was clipped by 1 base and J by 2 bases, with 8 bases between them.

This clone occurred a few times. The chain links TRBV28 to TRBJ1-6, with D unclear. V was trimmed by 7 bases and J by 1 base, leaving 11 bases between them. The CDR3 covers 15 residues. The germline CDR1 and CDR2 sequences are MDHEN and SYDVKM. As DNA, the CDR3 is TGTGCCAGCACCCCCGGAGCATCCTATAATTCACCCCTCCACTTT. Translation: CASTPGASYNSPLHF.

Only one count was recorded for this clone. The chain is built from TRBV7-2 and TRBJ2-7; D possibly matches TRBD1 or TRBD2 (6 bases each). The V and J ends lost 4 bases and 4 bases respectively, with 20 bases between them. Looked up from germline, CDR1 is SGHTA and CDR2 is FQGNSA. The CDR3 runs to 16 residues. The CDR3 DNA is TGTGCCAGCAGCTCCCAGGGGACCGGAGGGTTTTACGAGCAGTACTTC. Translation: CASSSQGTGGFYEQYF.

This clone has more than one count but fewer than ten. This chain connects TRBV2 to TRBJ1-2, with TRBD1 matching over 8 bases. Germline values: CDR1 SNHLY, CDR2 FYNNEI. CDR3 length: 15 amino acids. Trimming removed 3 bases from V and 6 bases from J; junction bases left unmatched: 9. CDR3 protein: CASSDTPTGVDGYTF. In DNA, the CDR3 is TGTGCCAGCAGTGATACCCCGACAGGGGTGGATGGCTACACCTTC.

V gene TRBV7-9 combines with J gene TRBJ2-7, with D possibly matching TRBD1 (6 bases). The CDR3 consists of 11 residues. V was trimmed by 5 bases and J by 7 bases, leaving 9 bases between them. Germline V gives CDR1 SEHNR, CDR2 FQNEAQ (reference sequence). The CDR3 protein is CASSNDREQYF. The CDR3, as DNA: TGTGCCAGCAGCAACGACAGGGAGCAGTACTTC.

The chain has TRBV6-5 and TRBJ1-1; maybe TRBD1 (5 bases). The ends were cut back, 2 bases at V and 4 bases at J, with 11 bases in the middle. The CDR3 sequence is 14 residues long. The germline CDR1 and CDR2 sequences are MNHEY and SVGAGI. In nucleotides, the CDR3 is TGTGCCAGCAGTTACAGTCAGGGCATCACTGAAGCTTTCTTT. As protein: CASSYSQGITEAFF.

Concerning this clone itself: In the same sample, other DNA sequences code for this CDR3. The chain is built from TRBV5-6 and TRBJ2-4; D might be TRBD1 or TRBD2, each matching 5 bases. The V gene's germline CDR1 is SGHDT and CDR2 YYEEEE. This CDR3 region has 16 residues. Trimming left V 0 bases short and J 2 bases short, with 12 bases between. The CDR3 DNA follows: TGTGCCAGCAGCTTGGGCTTGGGGGATCCCAAAAACATTCAGTACTTC. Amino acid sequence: CASSLGLGDPKNIQYF.

This CDR3 is CASSQDSGRGADTQYF. The DNA of the CDR3 is TGCGCCAGCAGCCAAGATAGCGGGCGAGGAGCGGATACGCAGTATTTT. This chain joins TRBV4-3 and TRBJ2-3; TRBD2 agrees at 7 bases. Germline V CDR1 and CDR2: LGHNA, YSLEER. V was pared by 0 bases and J by 6 bases, with 9 bases of the junction left unmatched. This CDR3 is built from 16 residues.

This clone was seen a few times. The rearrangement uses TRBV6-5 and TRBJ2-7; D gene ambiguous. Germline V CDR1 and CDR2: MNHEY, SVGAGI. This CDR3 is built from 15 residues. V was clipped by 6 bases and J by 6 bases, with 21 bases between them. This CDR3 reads CASSQTSRANGEQYF. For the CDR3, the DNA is TGTGCCAGCAGCCAGACGAGCCGGGCCAATGGCGAGCAGTACTTC.

The CDR3 DNA sequence: TGTGCCAGCTCACCAGGGACTCATCCGGCAGATACGCAGTATTTT. This encodes CASSPGTHPADTQYF. The V call is TRBV18, the J call TRBJ2-3; D might be TRBD2 (6 bases). The length of the CDR3 is 15 residues. Germline assignment: CDR1 KGHSH and CDR2 LQKENI. The germline V and J ends were trimmed by 2 bases and 4 bases, with 13 bases remaining between them.

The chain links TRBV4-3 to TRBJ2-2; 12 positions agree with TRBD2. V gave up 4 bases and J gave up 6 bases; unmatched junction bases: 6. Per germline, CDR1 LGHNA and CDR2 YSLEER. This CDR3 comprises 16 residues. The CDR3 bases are TGCGCCAGCAGCCTCGGACTAGCGGGACTGTCCGGGGAGCTGTTTTTT. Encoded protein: CASSLGLAGLSGELFF.

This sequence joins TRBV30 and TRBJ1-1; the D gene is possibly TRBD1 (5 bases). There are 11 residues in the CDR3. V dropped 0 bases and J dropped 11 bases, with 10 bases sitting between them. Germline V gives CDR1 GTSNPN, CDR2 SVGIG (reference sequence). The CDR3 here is CAWSVGANAFF. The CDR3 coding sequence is TGTGCCTGGAGTGTCGGGGCTAACGCTTTCTTT.

The CDR3 loop reads CAWSVHGAPGTQYF. CDR3 nucleotides: TGTGCCTGGAGTGTGCACGGTGCCCCGGGGACCCAGTACTTC. The rearrangement uses TRBV30 and TRBJ2-5; D is unresolved. The CDR3 spans 14 residues. Germline CDR1 and CDR2: GTSNPN and SVGIG (reference sequence). Trimming shortened V by 0 bases and J by 7 bases, and 15 bases separated the two germline ends.

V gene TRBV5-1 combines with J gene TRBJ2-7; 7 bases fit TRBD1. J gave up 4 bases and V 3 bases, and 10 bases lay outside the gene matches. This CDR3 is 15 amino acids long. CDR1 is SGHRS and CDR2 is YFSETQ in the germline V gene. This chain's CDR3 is CASSYQTGKTYEQYF. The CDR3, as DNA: TGCGCCAGCAGCTACCAGACAGGGAAAACTTACGAGCAGTACTTC.